Reported below is one TCR beta chain. Only in-frame clones appear in the TCRdb table, and some are missing; sequencing was by immunoSEQ multiplex PCR. The sample holds over 60,000 clones, about 95% seen once. The germline V gene has CDR1 SGHVS and CDR2 FQNEAQ. The CDR3 covers 16 residues. The V segment lost 1 base and the J segment 3 bases; nucleotides outside the gene matches: 6. These data belong to a study of cytomegalovirus exposure and HLA in healthy donors. The chain links TRBV7-8 to TRBJ2-3; 8 nucleotides agree with TRBD1. The source of this sequence is a man between 18 and 29 years old in good health and CMV-seronegative. Material for sequencing was PBMCs. The CDR3 protein is CASSLGTGTGTDTQYF. In DNA, the CDR3 is TGTGCCAGCAGCTTAGGGACAGGGACGGGTACAGATACGCAGTATTTT. Full variable domain (remainder filled in from reference TRBV7-8 and TRBJ2-3): GAGVSQSPRYKVAKRGQDVALRCDPISGHVSLFWYQQALGQGPEFLTYFQNEAQLDKSGLPSDRFFAERPEGSVSTLKIQRTQQEDSAVYLCASSLGTGTGTDTQYFGPGTRLTVL.